This T cell receptor (beta chain) emerged from a study of regulatory T cells in long-lasting Graves disease. This CDR3 contains 16 residues. The V and J ends lost 5 bases and 5 bases respectively, with 21 bases between them. Both iRepertoire HTBI primers and Arm-PCR of CDR3 regions were used to build the TCR beta libraries. TCRdb re-called the multiplex PCR reads with MiXCR, one entry per CDR3 protein. The data contain approximately 360,000 distinct CDR3 sequences, 20% to 25% of them singletons. A word on this clonotype: A far larger clone is one nucleotide away, so this likely arose from a read error.

Indicated time point: persistent/refractory GD, antithyroid drugs over 5 years with positive TRAb. Construction of the TCR library relied on RNA isolated from PBMCs. The source material was peripheral blood mononuclear cells (PBMCs), sampled when the disease was refractory, from a patient treated with antithyroid drugs. The chain recombines TRBV12-3 or TRBV12-4 with TRBJ1-2; D ambiguous. The source of this sequence is a woman aged 40-49 years with Graves disease. The CDR3 DNA is TGTGCCAGCAGTGAAACACCGTTGACATCGGTGTATGGCTACACCTTC. It codes for CASSETPLTSVYGYTF.